Reported below is one T cell receptor (beta chain). Clones were read by immunoSEQ multiplex PCR, and TCRdb kept only the in-frame ones, dropping some. Of over 80,000 clones listed, about 90% were seen once; the top ten hold about 5.6%. This sample stems from a study of identifying expanded T cells in peripheral blood. Healthy donors had no documented immune events, such as infections, while sampled. The sequence was collected from a person between 18 and 75 years old in good health. The sequencing sample was made of blood.

The CDR3 nucleotides read TGTGCCAGCAGCTTAGAGGTCCGGGGGACTGAAGCTTTCTTT. It is translated as CASSLEVRGTEAFF. The V call is TRBV7-6, the J call TRBJ1-1; a weak D match, TRBD1 (5 bases). The CDR3 loop spans 14 amino acids. V shed 1 base and J shed 5 bases, with 11 bases lying between them. Germline CDR1 is SGHVS and CDR2 is FNYEAQ. Drawing the rest from reference TRBV7-6 and TRBJ1-1, the complete variable domain is GAGVSQSPRYKVTKRGQDVALRCDPISGHVSLYWYRQALGQGPEFLTYFNYEAQQDKSGLPNDRFSAERPEGSISTLTIQRTEQRDSAMYRCASSLEVRGTEAFFGQGTRLTVV.